What follows is one T cell receptor (beta chain) and its context. The TCR libraries each used total RNA (approximately 3,300 ng per library). TCRdb reprocessed the 5' RACE reads, keeping one entry per CDR3 protein, no DNA. The ten top clones account for 5.6%, within a sample of just over 300,000 distinct CDR3 sequences. This specimen belongs to a study of monozygotic twins with inflammatory bowel disease. The CDR3 has 13 amino acids. Germline CDR1 and CDR2: SGHRS and YFSETQ. V usage is TRBV5-1 and J usage is TRBJ2-3. Source material: blood. This clonotype was obtained from a human donor with ulcerative colitis or Crohn's disease, or a healthy co-twin of an affected twin (not recorded which). The CDR3 sequence is CASSLGSRDTQYF.